Below, one T cell receptor beta chain is given with its context. Its antigen remains unknown. These data originate in a study of cytomegalovirus exposure and HLA in healthy donors. General observations from the study: An Asian-associated ancestry cluster reportedly showed fewer N-insertions than the approximately 620-donor mean in a later analysis. An analysis that was carried out later associated 16,000 or so TCR beta sequences with HLA alleles at 0.05 false discovery rate.

PCR primers comprised 60 Vbeta and 13 Jbeta primers. Sequenced by immunoSEQ multiplex PCR; TCRdb stores in-frame clones only, minus some. This sample has fewer than 250,000 clones, with around 75% found just once. The CDR3 has 13 amino acids. The V end was cut by 4 bases, the J end by 4 bases, with 11 bases between. Germline CDR1 reads SGDLS; CDR2 reads YYNGEE. The source is a woman in her forties or fifties in good health and CMV-seronegative. The chain has TRBV9 and TRBJ2-5; perhaps TRBD1 as D (5 bases). The sample consisted of PBMCs. The CDR3 bases are TGTGCCAGCAGCTCACCTAGGGGAGAGACCCAGTACTTC. Translated: CASSSPRGETQYF.